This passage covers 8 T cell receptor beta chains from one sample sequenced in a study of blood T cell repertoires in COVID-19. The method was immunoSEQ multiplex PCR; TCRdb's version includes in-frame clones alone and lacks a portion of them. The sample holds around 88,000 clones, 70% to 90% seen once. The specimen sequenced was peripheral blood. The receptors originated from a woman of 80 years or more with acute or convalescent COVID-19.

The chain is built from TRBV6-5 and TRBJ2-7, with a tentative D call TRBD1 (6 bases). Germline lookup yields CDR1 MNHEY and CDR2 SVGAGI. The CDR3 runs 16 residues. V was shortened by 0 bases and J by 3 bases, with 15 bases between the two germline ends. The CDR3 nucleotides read TGTGCCAGCAGTTACTCGGGCAGGGGCCCTCTCTACGAGCAGTACTTC. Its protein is CASSYSGRGPLYEQYF.

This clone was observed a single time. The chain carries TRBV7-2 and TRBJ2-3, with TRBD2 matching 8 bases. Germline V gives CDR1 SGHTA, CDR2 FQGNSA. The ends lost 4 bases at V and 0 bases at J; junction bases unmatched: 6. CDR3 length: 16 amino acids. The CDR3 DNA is TGTGCCAGCAGCTACCGCCTAGCGGGTAGCACAGATACGCAGTATTTT. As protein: CASSYRLAGSTDTQYF.

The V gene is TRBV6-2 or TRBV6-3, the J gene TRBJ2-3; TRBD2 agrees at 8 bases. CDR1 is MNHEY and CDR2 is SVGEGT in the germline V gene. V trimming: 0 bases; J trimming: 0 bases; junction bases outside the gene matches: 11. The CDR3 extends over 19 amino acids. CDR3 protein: CASSYSTSAGGPSTDTQYF. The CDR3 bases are TGTGCCAGCAGTTACTCTACGTCGGCGGGGGGACCGAGCACAGATACGCAGTATTTT.

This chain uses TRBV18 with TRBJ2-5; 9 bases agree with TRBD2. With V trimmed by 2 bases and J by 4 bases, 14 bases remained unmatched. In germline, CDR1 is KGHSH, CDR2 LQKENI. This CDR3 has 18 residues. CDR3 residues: CASSPRVLAGPNGETQYF. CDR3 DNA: TGTGCCAGCTCACCAAGGGTCCTAGCGGGGCCAAACGGAGAGACCCAGTACTTC.

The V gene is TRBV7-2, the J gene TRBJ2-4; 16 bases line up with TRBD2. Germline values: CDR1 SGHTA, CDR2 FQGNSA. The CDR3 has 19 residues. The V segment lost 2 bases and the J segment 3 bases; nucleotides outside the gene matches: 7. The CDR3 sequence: CASSLYGTSGGAGKNIQYF. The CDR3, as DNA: TGTGCCAGCAGCTTATACGGGACTAGCGGGGGGGCTGGCAAAAACATTCAGTACTTC. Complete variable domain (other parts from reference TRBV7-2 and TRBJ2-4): GAGVSQSPSNKVTEKGKDVELRCDPISGHTALYWYRQSLGQGLEFLIYFQGNSAPDKSGLPSDRFSAERTGGSVSTLTIQRTQQEDSAVYLCASSLYGTSGGAGKNIQYFGAGTRLSVL.

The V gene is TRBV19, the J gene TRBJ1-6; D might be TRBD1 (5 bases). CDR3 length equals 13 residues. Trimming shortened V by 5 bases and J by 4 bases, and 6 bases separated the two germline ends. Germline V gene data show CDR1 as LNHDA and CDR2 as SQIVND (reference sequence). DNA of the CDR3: TGTGCCAGTAGTGGGGCTTATAATTCACCCCTCCACTTT. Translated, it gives CASSGAYNSPLHF.

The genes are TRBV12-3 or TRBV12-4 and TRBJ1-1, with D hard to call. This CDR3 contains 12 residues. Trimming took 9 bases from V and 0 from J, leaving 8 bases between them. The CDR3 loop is CASEGLNTEAFF. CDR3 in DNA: TGTGCCAGTGAGGGTTTGAACACTGAAGCTTTCTTT.

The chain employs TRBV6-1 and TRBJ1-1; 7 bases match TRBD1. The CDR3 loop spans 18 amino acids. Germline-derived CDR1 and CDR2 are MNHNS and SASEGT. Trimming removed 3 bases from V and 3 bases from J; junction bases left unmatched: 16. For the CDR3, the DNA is TGTGCCAGCAGTGACAACGGACAGGCTCCGGTGGGACACACTGAAGCTTTCTTT. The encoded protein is CASSDNGQAPVGHTEAFF.